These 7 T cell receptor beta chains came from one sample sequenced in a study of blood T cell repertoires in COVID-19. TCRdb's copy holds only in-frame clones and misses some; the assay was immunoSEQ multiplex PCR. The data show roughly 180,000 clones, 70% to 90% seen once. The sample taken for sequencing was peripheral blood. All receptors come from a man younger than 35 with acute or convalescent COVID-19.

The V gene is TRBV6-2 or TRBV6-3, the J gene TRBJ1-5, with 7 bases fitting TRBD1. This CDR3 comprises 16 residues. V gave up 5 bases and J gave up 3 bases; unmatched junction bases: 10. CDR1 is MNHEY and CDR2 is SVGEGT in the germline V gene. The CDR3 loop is CASSTPDREYNQPQHF. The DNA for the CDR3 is TGTGCCAGCAGTACTCCAGACAGGGAGTACAATCAGCCCCAGCATTTT.

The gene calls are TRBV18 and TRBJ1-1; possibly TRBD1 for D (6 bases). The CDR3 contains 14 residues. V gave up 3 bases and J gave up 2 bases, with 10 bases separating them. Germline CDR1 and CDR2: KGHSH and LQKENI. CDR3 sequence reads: CASSPGTLNTEAFF. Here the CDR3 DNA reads TGTGCCAGCTCACCGGGGACACTCAACACTGAAGCTTTCTTT. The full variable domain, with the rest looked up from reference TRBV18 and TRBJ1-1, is NAGVMQNPRHLVRRRGQEARLRCSPMKGHSHVYWYRQLPEEGLKFMVYLQKENIIDESGMPKERFSAEFPKEGPSILRIQQVVRGDSAAYFCASSPGTLNTEAFFGQGTRLTVV.

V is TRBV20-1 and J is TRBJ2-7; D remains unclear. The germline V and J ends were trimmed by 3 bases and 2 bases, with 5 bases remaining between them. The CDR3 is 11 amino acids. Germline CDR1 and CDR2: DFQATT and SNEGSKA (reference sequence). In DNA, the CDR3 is TGCAGTGCTAGTACGGCCTACGAGCAGTACTTC. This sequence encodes CSASTAYEQYF.

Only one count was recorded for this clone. CDR3 in amino acids: CASSRSRGTNNEQFF. The DNA for the CDR3 is TGTGCCAGCAGTCGGTCGCGGGGTACTAACAATGAGCAGTTCTTC. The V gene is TRBV11-2, the J gene TRBJ2-1, with a tentative D call TRBD2 (6 bases). Trimming removed 6 bases at V and 5 bases at J, with 17 bases between. CDR3 length: 15 amino acids. Per germline, CDR1 SGHAT and CDR2 FQNNGV.

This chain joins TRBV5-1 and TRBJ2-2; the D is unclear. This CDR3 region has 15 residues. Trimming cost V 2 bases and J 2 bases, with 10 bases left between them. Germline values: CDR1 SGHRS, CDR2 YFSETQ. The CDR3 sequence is CASSFSGFNTGELFF. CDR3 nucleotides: TGCGCCAGCAGCTTTAGTGGTTTCAACACCGGGGAGCTGTTTTTT.

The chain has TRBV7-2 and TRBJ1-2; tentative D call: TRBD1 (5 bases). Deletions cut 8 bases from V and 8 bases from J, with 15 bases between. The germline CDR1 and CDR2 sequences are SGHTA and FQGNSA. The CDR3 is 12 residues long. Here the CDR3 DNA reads TGTGCCAGCGCCAGAACGCCAGGGGGCTACACCTTC. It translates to CASARTPGGYTF.

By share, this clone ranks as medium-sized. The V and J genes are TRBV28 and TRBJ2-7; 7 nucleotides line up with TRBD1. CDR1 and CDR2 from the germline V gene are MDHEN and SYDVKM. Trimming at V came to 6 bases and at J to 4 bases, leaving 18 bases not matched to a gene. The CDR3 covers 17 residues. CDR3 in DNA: TGTGCCAGCAGCCCCGCAGGGGGACACCTTATTAATTACGAGCAGTACGTC. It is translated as CASSPAGGHLINYEQYV.